This T cell receptor beta chain comes out of a study of T cell changes during pregnancy in multiple sclerosis. The length of the CDR3 is 14 residues. V was clipped by 0 bases and J by 5 bases; unmatched bases: 5. Germline V gives CDR1 SGHRS, CDR2 YFSETQ. Profiling relied on immunoSEQ multiplex PCR, and the TCRdb table lists in-frame clones only, not all of them. The data hold about 31,000 clones, with just over 90% observed a single time. The TCR comes from a female donor with multiple sclerosis, enrolled in a pregnancy study. The chain couples TRBV5-1 to TRBJ2-7; the match to TRBD1 covers 7 bases. Here the sequenced sample was CD8+ T cells from peripheral blood mononuclear cells, taken in the second trimester of pregnancy. The CDR3 reads CASSLGQGPNEQYF. As DNA, the CDR3 is TGCGCCAGCAGCTTGGGACAGGGTCCCAACGAGCAGTACTTC.